This T cell receptor (beta chain) was recovered during a study of T cells in Graves' hyperthyroidism and ophthalmopathy. For the study at large: Peripheral blood draws took place at initial diagnosis, ahead of any treatment.

Orbital computed tomography and thyroid ultrasound, together with serum TRAb and thyroxine and clinical symptoms, were used for diagnoses. PBMCs were derived from roughly 10 ml fresh peripheral blood. Broader study findings: Blood shared most expanded thyroid clonotypes above 0.001.

RNA transcripts gave rise to amplified TCR beta CDR3 regions. Initially, a first-round RT-PCR of the TCR CDR3 employed the HTBI primer set. TCRdb fed the multiplex PCR reads into MiXCR, producing one record per CDR3 protein. The sample holds approximately 40,000 distinct CDR3 sequences, around 53% seen once. In regard to this clonotype: Its specificity is unknown.

The sequence derives from a man aged 35 to 55 with Graves' ophthalmopathy. Sequences were obtained from blood.

The CDR3 loop reads CASSVAPGANVLTF. DNA for the CDR3: TGTGCCAGCAGCGTAGCACCTGGGGCCAACGTCCTGACTTTC. The rearrangement links TRBV9 to TRBJ2-6; D call uncertain. The CDR3 has 14 residues. V was clipped by 0 bases and J by 2 bases, with 3 bases between them. The germline V gene encodes CDR1 SGDLS and CDR2 YYNGEE. Using reference TRBV9 and TRBJ2-6 for the parts outside the CDR3, the full variable domain is DSGVTQTPKHLITATGQRVTLRCSPRSGDLSVYWYQQSLDQGLQFLIQYYNGEERAKGNILERFSAQQFPDLHSELNLSSLELGDSALYFCASSVAPGANVLTFGAGSRLTVL.